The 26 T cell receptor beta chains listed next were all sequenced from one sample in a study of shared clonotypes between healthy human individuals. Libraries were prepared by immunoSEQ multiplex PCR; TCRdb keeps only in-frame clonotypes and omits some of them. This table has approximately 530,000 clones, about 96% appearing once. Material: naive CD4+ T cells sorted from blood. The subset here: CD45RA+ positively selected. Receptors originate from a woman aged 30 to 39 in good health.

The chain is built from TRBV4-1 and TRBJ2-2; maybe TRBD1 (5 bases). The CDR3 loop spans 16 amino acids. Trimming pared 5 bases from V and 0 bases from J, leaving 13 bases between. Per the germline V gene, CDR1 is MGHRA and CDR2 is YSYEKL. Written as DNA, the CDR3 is TGCGCCAGCAGCTGGGGTTCAGGGACGAACACCGGGGAGCTGTTTTTT. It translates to CASSWGSGTNTGELFF.

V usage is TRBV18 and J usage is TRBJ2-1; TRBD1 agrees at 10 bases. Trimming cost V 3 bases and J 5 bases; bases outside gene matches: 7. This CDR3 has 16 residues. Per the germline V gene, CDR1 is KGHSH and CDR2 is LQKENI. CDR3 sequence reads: CASSPTTGGAHNEQFF. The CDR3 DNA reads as TGTGCCAGCTCACCGACGACAGGGGGCGCCCACAATGAGCAGTTCTTC.

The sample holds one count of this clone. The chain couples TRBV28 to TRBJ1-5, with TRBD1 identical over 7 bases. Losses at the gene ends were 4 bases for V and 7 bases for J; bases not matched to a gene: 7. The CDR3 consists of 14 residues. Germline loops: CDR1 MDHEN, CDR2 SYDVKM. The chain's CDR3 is CASSWDSRSQPQHF. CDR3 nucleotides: TGTGCCAGCAGTTGGGACAGTCGGTCACAGCCCCAGCATTTT.

CDR3 amino acids: CASSDDYSNQPQHF. The CDR3 DNA reads as TGTGCCAGCAGTGATGATTATAGCAATCAGCCCCAGCATTTT. This chain connects TRBV25-1 to TRBJ1-5; D remains unclear. Trimming left V 3 bases short and J 0 bases short, with 6 bases between. The CDR3 length is 14 residues. Germline-derived CDR1 and CDR2 are MGHDK and SYGVNS.

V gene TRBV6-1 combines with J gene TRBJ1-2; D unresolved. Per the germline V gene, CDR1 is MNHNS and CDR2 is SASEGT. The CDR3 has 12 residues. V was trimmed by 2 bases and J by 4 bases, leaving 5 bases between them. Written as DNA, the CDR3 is TGTGCCAGCAGTGAACCCCCCTATGGCTACACCTTC. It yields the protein CASSEPPYGYTF.

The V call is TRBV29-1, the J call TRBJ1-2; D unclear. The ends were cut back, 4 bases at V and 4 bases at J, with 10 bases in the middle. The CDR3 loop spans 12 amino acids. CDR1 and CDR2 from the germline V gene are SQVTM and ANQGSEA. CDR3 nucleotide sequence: TGCAGCGTTGGGCGGACCTCCTATGGCTACACCTTC. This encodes CSVGRTSYGYTF.

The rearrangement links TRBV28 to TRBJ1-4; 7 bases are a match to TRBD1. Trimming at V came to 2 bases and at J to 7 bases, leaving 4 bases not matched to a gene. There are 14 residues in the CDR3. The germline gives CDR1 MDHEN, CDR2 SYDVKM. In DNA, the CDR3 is TGTGCCAGCAGTTTAGGCGGACAGGTTGAAAAACTGTTTTTT. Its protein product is CASSLGGQVEKLFF.

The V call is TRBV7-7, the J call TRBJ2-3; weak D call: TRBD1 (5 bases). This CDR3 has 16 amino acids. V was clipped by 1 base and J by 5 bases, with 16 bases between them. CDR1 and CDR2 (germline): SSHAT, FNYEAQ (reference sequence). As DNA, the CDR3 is TGTGCCAGCAGCTTAGTGGGGCCACCCGCCGGAGATACGCAGTATTTT. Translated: CASSLVGPPAGDTQYF.

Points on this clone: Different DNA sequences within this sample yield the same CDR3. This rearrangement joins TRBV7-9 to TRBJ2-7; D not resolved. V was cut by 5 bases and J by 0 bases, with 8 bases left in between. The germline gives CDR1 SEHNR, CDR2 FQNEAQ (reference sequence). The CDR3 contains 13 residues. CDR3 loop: CASSRDTSYEQYF. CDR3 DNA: TGTGCCAGCAGCCGTGACACCTCCTACGAGCAGTACTTC.

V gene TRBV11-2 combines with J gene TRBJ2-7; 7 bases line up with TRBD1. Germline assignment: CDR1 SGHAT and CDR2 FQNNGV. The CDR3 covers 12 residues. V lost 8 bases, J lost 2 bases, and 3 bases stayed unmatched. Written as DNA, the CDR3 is TGTGCCAGCCGACAGGGCACCTACGAGCAGTACTTC. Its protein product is CASRQGTYEQYF.

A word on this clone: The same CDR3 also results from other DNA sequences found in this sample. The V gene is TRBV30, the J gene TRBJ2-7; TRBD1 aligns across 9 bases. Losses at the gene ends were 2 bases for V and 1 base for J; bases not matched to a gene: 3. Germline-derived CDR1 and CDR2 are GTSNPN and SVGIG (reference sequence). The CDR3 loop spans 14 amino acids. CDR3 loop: CAWSPGQGSYEQYF. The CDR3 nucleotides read TGTGCCTGGAGTCCGGGACAGGGTTCCTACGAGCAGTACTTC.

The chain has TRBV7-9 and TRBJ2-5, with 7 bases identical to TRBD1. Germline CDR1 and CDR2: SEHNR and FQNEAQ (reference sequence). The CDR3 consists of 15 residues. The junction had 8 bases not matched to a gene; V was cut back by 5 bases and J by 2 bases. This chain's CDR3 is CASSPPTGLQETQYF. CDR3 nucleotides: TGTGCCAGCAGCCCCCCGACAGGGTTGCAAGAGACCCAGTACTTC.

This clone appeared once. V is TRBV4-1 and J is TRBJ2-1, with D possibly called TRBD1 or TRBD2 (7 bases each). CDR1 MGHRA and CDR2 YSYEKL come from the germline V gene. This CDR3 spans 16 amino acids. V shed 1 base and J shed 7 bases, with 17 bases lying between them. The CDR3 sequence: CASSQGQGGRRNEQFF. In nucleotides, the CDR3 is TGCGCCAGCAGCCAAGGTCAGGGGGGGAGGAGAAATGAGCAGTTCTTC.

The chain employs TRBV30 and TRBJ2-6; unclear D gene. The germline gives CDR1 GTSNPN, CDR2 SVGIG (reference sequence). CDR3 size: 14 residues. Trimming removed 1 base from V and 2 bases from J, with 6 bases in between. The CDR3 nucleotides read TGTGCCTGGAGTGCCACAGCTGGGGCCAACGTCCTGACTTTC. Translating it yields CAWSATAGANVLTF. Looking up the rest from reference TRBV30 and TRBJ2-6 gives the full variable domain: SQTIHQWPATLVQPVGSPLSLECTVEGTSNPNLYWYRQAAGRGLQLLFYSVGIGQISSEVPQNLSASRPQDRQFILSSKKLLLSDSGFYLCAWSATAGANVLTFGAGSRLTVL.

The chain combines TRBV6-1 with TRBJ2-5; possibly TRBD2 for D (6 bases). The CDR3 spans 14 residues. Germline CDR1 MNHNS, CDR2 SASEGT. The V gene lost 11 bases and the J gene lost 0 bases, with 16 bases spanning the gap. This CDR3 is CAADRRGNQETQYF. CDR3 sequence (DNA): TGTGCCGCCGACCGCCGGGGGAACCAAGAGACCCAGTACTTC.

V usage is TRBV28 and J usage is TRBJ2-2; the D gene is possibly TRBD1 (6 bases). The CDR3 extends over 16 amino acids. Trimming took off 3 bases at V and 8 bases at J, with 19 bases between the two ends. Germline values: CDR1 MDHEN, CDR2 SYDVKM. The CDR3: CASSFFGRGNLGELFF. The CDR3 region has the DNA TGTGCCAGCAGTTTTTTCGGAAGGGGGAATCTAGGGGAGCTGTTTTTT.

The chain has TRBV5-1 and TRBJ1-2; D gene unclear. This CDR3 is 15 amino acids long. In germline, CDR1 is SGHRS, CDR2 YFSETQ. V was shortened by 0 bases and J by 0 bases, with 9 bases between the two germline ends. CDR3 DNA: TGCGCCAGCAGCTTGGCCGTTGTATCTAACTATGGCTACACCTTC. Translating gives CASSLAVVSNYGYTF.

For the CDR3, the DNA is TGTGCCAGCACCCAGGGAAATCAGCCCCAGCATTTT. It translates to CASTQGNQPQHF. The chain combines TRBV6-6 with TRBJ1-5, with a possible D match to TRBD1 (5 bases). V dropped 7 bases and J dropped 4 bases, with 8 bases sitting between them. This CDR3 is 12 amino acids long. The germline gives CDR1 MNHNY, CDR2 SVGAGI (reference sequence).

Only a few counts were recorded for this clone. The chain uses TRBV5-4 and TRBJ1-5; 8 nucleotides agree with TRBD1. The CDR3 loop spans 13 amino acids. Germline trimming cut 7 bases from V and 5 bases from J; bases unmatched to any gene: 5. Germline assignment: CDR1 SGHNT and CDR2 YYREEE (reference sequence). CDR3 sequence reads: CASSRGPDQPQHF. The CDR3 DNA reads TGTGCCAGCTCCAGGGGGCCCGATCAGCCCCAGCATTTT.

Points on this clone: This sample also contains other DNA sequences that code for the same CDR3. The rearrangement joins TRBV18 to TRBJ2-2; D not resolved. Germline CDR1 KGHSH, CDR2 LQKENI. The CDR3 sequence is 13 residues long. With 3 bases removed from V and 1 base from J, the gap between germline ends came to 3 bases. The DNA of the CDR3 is TGTGCCAGCTCACCGGGGAACACCGGGGAGCTGTTTTTT. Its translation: CASSPGNTGELFF.

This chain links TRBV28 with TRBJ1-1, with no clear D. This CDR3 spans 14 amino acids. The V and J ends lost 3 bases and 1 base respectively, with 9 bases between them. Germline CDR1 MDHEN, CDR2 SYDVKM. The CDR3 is CASSFGSANTEAFF. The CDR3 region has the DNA TGTGCCAGCAGTTTCGGATCTGCGAACACTGAAGCTTTCTTT.

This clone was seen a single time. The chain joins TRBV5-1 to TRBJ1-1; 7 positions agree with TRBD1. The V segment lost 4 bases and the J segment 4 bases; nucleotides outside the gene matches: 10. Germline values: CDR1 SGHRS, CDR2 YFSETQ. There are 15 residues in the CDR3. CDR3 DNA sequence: TGCGCCAGCAGCCATCCACAGGGGATGGGCACTGAAGCTTTCTTT. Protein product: CASSHPQGMGTEAFF.

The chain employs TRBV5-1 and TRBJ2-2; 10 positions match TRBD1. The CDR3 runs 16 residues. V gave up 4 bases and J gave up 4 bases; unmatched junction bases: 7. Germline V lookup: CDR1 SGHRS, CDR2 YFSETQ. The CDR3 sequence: CASSLRTGGATGELFF. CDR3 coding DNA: TGCGCCAGCAGCCTAAGGACAGGGGGAGCCACCGGGGAGCTGTTTTTT.

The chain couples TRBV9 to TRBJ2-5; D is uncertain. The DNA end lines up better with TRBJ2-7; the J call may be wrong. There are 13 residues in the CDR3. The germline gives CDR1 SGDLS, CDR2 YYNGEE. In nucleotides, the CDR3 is TGTGCCAGCAGTCCCAGCCATGCCTACGAGCAGTACTTC. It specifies CASSPSHAYEQYF.

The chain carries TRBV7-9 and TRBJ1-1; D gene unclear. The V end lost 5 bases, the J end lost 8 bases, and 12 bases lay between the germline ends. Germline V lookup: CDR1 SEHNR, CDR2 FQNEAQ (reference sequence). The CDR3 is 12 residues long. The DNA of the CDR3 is TGTGCCAGCAGCCCTCACTTTCCCGAAGCTTTCTTT. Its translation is CASSPHFPEAFF. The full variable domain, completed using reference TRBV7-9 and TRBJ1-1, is DTGVSQNPRHKITKRGQNVTFRCDPISEHNRLYWYRQTLGQGPEFLTYFQNEAQLEKSRLLSDRFSAERPKGSFSTLEIQRTEQGDSAMYLCASSPHFPEAFFGQGTRLTVV.

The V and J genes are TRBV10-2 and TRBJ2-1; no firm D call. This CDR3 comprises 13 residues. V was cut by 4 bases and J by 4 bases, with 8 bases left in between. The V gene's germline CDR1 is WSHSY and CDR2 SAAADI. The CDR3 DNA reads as TGCGCCAGCAGTGGTAACGGGTACAATGAGCAGTTCTTC. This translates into CASSGNGYNEQFF.